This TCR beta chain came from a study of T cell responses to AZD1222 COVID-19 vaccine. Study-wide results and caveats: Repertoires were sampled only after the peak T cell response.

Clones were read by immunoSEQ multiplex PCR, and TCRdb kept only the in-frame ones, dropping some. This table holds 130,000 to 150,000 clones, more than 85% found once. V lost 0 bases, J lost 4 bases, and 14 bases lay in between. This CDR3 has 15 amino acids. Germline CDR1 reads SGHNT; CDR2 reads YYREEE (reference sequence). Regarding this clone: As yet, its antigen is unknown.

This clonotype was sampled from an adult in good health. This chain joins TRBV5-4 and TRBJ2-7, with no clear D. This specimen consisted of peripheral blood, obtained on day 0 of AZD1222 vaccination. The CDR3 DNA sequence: TGTGCCAGCAGCTTGGTTTCCGGCAGTGGGTACGAGCAGTACTTC. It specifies CASSLVSGSGYEQYF. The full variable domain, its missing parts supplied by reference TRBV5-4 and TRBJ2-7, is ETGVTQSPTHLIKTRGQQVTLRCSSQSGHNTVSWYQQALGQGPQFIFQYYREEENGRGNFPPRFSGLQFPNYSSELNVNALELDDSALYLCASSLVSGSGYEQYFGPGTRLTVT.